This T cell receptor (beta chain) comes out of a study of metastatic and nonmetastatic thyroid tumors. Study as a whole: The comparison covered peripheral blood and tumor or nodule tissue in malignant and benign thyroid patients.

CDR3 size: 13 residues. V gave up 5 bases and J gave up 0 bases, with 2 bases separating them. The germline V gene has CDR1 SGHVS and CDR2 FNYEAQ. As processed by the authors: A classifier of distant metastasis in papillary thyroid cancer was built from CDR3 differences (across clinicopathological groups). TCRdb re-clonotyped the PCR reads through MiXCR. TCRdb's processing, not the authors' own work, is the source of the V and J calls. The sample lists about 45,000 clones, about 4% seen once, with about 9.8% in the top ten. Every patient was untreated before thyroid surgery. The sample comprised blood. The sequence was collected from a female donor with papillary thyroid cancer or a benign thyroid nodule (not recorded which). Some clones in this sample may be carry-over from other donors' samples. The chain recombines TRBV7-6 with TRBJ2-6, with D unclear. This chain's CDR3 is CASSNSGANVLTF. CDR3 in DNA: TGTGCCAGCAGCAACTCTGGGGCCAACGTCCTGACTTTC.